Listed here are 10 T cell receptor beta chains from one sample, sequenced in a study of vaccination and CD4 T cells after COVID-19. Their antigen targets remain unknown. The Oncomine TCR Beta short-read assay sequenced DNA from cultured CD4+ T cells. MiXCR, run by TCRdb on the PCR reads, gives a single entry per CDR3 protein. The table has around 11,000 distinct CDR3 sequences, around 77% seen once. The treatment was: roughly 11-day PBMC culture with coronavirus spike peptide pools or control peptides (ViraFEST assay). The sequenced sample was CD4+ T cells from blood, cultured in vitro. The receptor source for this set is a human donor who had recovered from COVID-19.

This clonotype was counted between two and nine times. The chain links TRBV20-1 to TRBJ1-5; the D is unclear. The germline V and J ends were trimmed by 0 bases and 6 bases, with 21 bases remaining between them. The germline CDR1 and CDR2 sequences are DFQATT and SNEGSKA (reference sequence). CDR3 length: 17 residues. The CDR3 DNA reads TGCAGTGCTAGAGATGGGCAGAAACGGGGTTTTGCTCAGCCCCAGCATTTT. It specifies CSARDGQKRGFAQPQHF.

The chain employs TRBV20-1 and TRBJ1-2; 7 bases line up with TRBD1. CDR1 and CDR2 from the germline V gene are DFQATT and SNEGSKA (reference sequence). Trimming cost V 1 base and J 6 bases; bases outside gene matches: 8. The CDR3 totals 14 residues. The CDR3 loop is CSARVVRGADGYTF. In DNA form, the CDR3 reads TGCAGTGCTAGAGTTGTCAGGGGGGCGGATGGCTACACCTTC.

This clonotype was counted a few times. The genes are TRBV19 and TRBJ1-1, with 7 bases that match TRBD1. The CDR3 runs to 18 residues. With 5 bases clipped from V and 3 bases from J, the junction kept 18 bases outside the gene matches. The germline V gene encodes CDR1 LNHDA and CDR2 SQIVND (reference sequence). This chain's CDR3 is CASSGGLNRGARDTEAFF. DNA of the CDR3: TGTGCCAGTAGTGGGGGGCTTAACAGGGGCGCGCGGGACACTGAAGCTTTCTTT.

V usage is TRBV19 and J usage is TRBJ2-7, with D maybe TRBD1 (6 bases). CDR3 size: 16 residues. Germline CDR1 is LNHDA and CDR2 is SQIVND (reference sequence). Between the trimmed V and J ends, which lost 5 bases and 3 bases, there was a span of 20 bases. This CDR3 reads CASSPPDRNPLYEQYF. The CDR3 DNA sequence: TGTGCCAGTAGTCCTCCGGACAGAAATCCGCTCTACGAGCAGTACTTC. The full variable domain, completed using reference TRBV19 and TRBJ2-7, is DGGITQSPKYLFRKEGQNVTLSCEQNLNHDAMYWYRQDPGQGLRLIYYSQIVNDFQKGDIAEGYSVSREKKESFPLTVTSAQKNPTAFYLCASSPPDRNPLYEQYFGPGTRLTVT.

The V gene is TRBV7-8, the J gene TRBJ1-2; tentatively, D is TRBD1 (5 bases). Germline loops: CDR1 SGHVS, CDR2 FQNEAQ. CDR3 size: 14 residues. Trimming pared 0 bases from V and 6 bases from J, leaving 11 bases between. The DNA for the CDR3 is TGTGCCAGCAGCTTAGCCGGGGCTGTCGATGGCTACACCTTC. This gives the protein CASSLAGAVDGYTF.

In its sample, this clonotype was seen once. The chain uses TRBV6-2 or TRBV6-3 and TRBJ1-1, with D perhaps TRBD1 (6 bases). V was cut by 5 bases and J by 4 bases, with 14 bases left in between. The germline gives CDR1 MNHEY, CDR2 SVGEGT. This CDR3 region has 14 residues. CDR3 region: CASSQDRRGTEAFF. CDR3 nucleotide sequence: TGTGCCAGCAGTCAAGACAGGAGAGGCACTGAAGCTTTCTTT.

The V call is TRBV7-9, the J call TRBJ2-5; D gene uncertain. Germline-derived CDR1 and CDR2 are SEHNR and FQNEAQ (reference sequence). The CDR3 consists of 14 residues. Trimming pared 0 bases from V and 4 bases from J, leaving 9 bases between. The CDR3 DNA reads as TGTGCCAGCAGCTTAGCGGCTAGGAGAGAGACCCAGTACTTC. It codes for CASSLAARRETQYF.

CDR3 DNA sequence: TGTGCCAGCAGTACTCGACAGGGCAGTTCACCCCTCCACTTT. Translation: CASSTRQGSSPLHF. The chain carries TRBV27 and TRBJ1-6; 7 bases line up with TRBD1. Losses at the gene ends were 5 bases for V and 9 bases for J; bases not matched to a gene: 7. CDR3 size: 14 residues. The germline CDR1 and CDR2 sequences are MNHEY and SMNVEV (reference sequence).

V usage is TRBV6-5 and J usage is TRBJ1-2; no clear D. Germline lookup yields CDR1 MNHEY and CDR2 SVGAGI. There are 11 residues in the CDR3. V was clipped by 4 bases and J by 4 bases, with 4 bases between them. The CDR3 loop reads CASSSSYGYTF. DNA of the CDR3: TGTGCCAGCAGTTCTAGCTATGGCTACACCTTC.

This clonotype was picked up a small number of times. The genes are TRBV6-2 or TRBV6-3 and TRBJ1-5, with D uncertain. Germline CDR1 reads MNHEY; CDR2 reads SVGEGT. V lost 5 bases and J 0 bases, leaving 17 bases between the germline ends. The length of the CDR3 is 17 residues. As DNA, the CDR3 is TGTGCCAGCAGTATTCCGACCCGGCTGTATAGCAATCAGCCCCAGCATTTT. It translates to CASSIPTRLYSNQPQHF.